The 23 T cell receptor beta chains below come from one sample, sequenced in a study of graft-versus-host responses after intestinal transplantation. Intraepithelial and lamina propria lymphocytes were isolated from graft specimens. This table comes from immunoSEQ multiplex PCR, and its TCRdb copy is limited to in-frame clones, with some not included. The sample carries 9,000 to 10,000 clones, 65% to 90% recorded once. The sample here was ileum tissue, taken just over 700 days after intestinal transplantation. The source is a human patient who received an intestinal transplant, so some T cells may come from the graft donor.

The V call is TRBV9, the J call TRBJ2-7, with 9 positions matching TRBD2. CDR3 length equals 15 residues. CDR1 SGDLS and CDR2 YYNGEE come from the germline V gene. V trimming: 4 bases; J trimming: 0 bases; junction bases outside the gene matches: 5. The CDR3 sequence: CASSPTSGYSYEQYF. CDR3 nucleotides: TGTGCCAGCAGCCCCACTAGCGGGTACTCCTACGAGCAGTACTTC.

This chain links TRBV2 with TRBJ1-1; TRBD1 aligns across 7 bases. V was pared by 7 bases and J by 5 bases, with 7 bases of the junction left unmatched. Germline assignment: CDR1 SNHLY and CDR2 FYNNEI. This CDR3 region has 13 residues. In DNA form, the CDR3 reads TGTGCCAGCATAGGACAGGCCCTTACTGAAGCTTTCTTT. This codes for CASIGQALTEAFF.

V and J are TRBV27 and TRBJ2-7; TRBD2 matches at 11 bases. The V and J ends lost 8 bases and 4 bases, in that order; junction bases with no gene match: 7. CDR1 and CDR2 from the germline V gene are MNHEY and SMNVEV (reference sequence). The CDR3 spans 14 residues. The CDR3 region has the DNA TGTGCCAGCGCCCCGGGACTAGCGGATTACGAGCAGTACTTC. It translates to CASAPGLADYEQYF.

A single count supports this clone. V gene TRBV11-1 combines with J gene TRBJ1-2; 7 nucleotides agree with TRBD1. Germline V lookup: CDR1 SGHAT, CDR2 FQDESV (reference sequence). With 7 bases clipped from V and 4 bases from J, the junction kept 6 bases outside the gene matches. CDR3 length equals 13 residues. CDR3 DNA: TGTGCCAGCAACCCGACAGGGCGCTATGGCTACACCTTC. Translated: CASNPTGRYGYTF.

V and J are TRBV30 and TRBJ2-7, with TRBD2 as a possible D gene (5 bases). Between the trimmed V and J ends, which lost 2 bases and 3 bases, there was a span of 8 bases. This CDR3 has 12 amino acids. Germline V CDR1 and CDR2: GTSNPN, SVGIG (reference sequence). The CDR3 sequence: CAWSFTSYEQYF. In nucleotides, the CDR3 is TGTGCCTGGAGTTTCACTAGCTACGAGCAGTACTTC. Using reference TRBV30 and TRBJ2-7 for the parts outside the CDR3, the full variable domain is SQTIHQWPATLVQPVGSPLSLECTVEGTSNPNLYWYRQAAGRGLQLLFYSVGIGQISSEVPQNLSASRPQDRQFILSSKKLLLSDSGFYLCAWSFTSYEQYFGPGTRLTVT.

This chain joins TRBV10-1 and TRBJ1-3; D gene ambiguous. CDR3 length: 16 residues. Germline V gene data show CDR1 as WNHNN and CDR2 as SYGVQD (reference sequence). Trimming stripped 0 bases from V and 4 bases from J, with 13 bases between. For the CDR3, the DNA is TGCGCCAGCAGTGAGTCGGCCCTTATGGGAGGAAACACCATATATTTT. Protein product: CASSESALMGGNTIYF.

The chain combines TRBV7-2 with TRBJ2-7, with D possibly TRBD2 on 6 matching bases. V was trimmed by 3 bases and J by 4 bases, leaving 13 bases between them. CDR1 and CDR2 from the germline V gene are SGHTA and FQGNSA. CDR3 length: 14 residues. CDR3 coding DNA: TGTGCCAGCAGCTTCCCGGGAGAGTGGTACGAGCAGTACTTC. The encoded protein is CASSFPGEWYEQYF.

The rearrangement joins TRBV13 to TRBJ2-3, with D uncertain. Germline CDR1 PRHDT, CDR2 FYEKMQ (reference sequence). The CDR3 is 13 amino acids. Trimming took 1 base from V and 3 from J, leaving 5 bases between them. CDR3 protein: CASSLVRTDTQYF. The CDR3 nucleotides are TGTGCCAGCAGCTTAGTCAGGACAGATACGCAGTATTTT.

The rearrangement joins TRBV10-2 to TRBJ1-5; a weak D match, TRBD1 (5 bases). Deletions cut 6 bases from V and 4 bases from J, with 13 bases between. This CDR3 contains 14 residues. CDR1 WSHSY and CDR2 SAAADI come from the germline V gene. CDR3 sequence reads: CASSPGLWNQPQHF. CDR3 DNA: TGCGCCAGCAGCCCAGGGTTGTGGAATCAGCCCCAGCATTTT.

This clone has only one observation. This chain joins TRBV27 and TRBJ2-7; TRBD2 matches at 9 bases. Unmatched junction bases numbered 6, after V lost 3 bases and J lost 3 bases. Germline CDR1 is MNHEY and CDR2 is SMNVEV (reference sequence). The CDR3 totals 15 residues. The CDR3 DNA is TGTGCCAGCAGTTTGGGTAGCGGGGGTGACTACGAGCAGTACTTC. This sequence encodes CASSLGSGGDYEQYF.

This clone came up once. This chain uses TRBV19 with TRBJ2-2; no reliable D call. Germline V lookup: CDR1 LNHDA, CDR2 SQIVND (reference sequence). V lost 3 bases and J lost 0, with 8 bases in between. The CDR3 spans 15 residues. The CDR3 protein is CASSIRHSNTGELFF. CDR3 DNA: TGTGCCAGTAGTATTCGACATTCGAACACCGGGGAGCTGTTTTTT.

With regard to this clone: Different DNA sequences within this sample yield the same CDR3. The rearrangement joins TRBV18 to TRBJ2-1; 10 bases match TRBD1. Germline values: CDR1 KGHSH, CDR2 LQKENI. V was pared by 0 bases and J by 7 bases, with 3 bases of the junction left unmatched. This CDR3 contains 15 residues. The CDR3 DNA sequence: TGTGCCAGCTCACCACCTGACAGGGGGCGAAATGAGCAGTTCTTC. It codes for CASSPPDRGRNEQFF.

The rearrangement links TRBV5-1 to TRBJ2-7, with a tentative D call TRBD2 (6 bases). Trimming took off 0 bases at V and 2 bases at J, with 12 bases between the two ends. Germline CDR1 SGHRS, CDR2 YFSETQ. The CDR3 is 15 amino acids. Here the CDR3 reads CASSLVYGSPYEQYF. CDR3 DNA sequence: TGCGCCAGCAGCTTGGTATACGGGAGCCCCTACGAGCAGTACTTC.

The chain recombines TRBV2 with TRBJ2-2; possible D gene TRBD2, 5 bases. V was trimmed by 6 bases and J by 1 base, leaving 15 bases between them. CDR1 and CDR2 (germline): SNHLY, FYNNEI. CDR3 length: 16 amino acids. The DNA for the CDR3 is TGTGCCAGCAGGGGCGGCGTGGGAGAGAACACCGGGGAGCTGTTTTTT. Translating it yields CASRGGVGENTGELFF.

V gene TRBV19 combines with J gene TRBJ2-7, with 9 bases fitting TRBD1. Germline values: CDR1 LNHDA, CDR2 SQIVND (reference sequence). Trimming took 5 bases from V and 5 from J; bases not matched to a gene: 7. The CDR3 is 14 amino acids. CDR3 amino acids: CASSPWTGEDEQYF. CDR3 in DNA: TGTGCCAGTAGTCCCTGGACAGGGGAGGACGAGCAGTACTTC. Drawing the rest from reference TRBV19 and TRBJ2-7, the complete variable domain is DGGITQSPKYLFRKEGQNVTLSCEQNLNHDAMYWYRQDPGQGLRLIYYSQIVNDFQKGDIAEGYSVSREKKESFPLTVTSAQKNPTAFYLCASSPWTGEDEQYFGPGTRLTVT.

V and J are TRBV11-2 and TRBJ2-2, with TRBD2 matching over 11 bases. Germline V gene sequence: CDR1 SGHAT, CDR2 FQNNGV. J gave up 6 bases and V 3 bases, and 9 bases lay outside the gene matches. The CDR3 is 17 amino acids. CDR3 coding DNA: TGTGCCAGCAGCTTCTTTCTAGCGGGAGGTTCCCCCGGGGAGCTGTTTTTT. This codes for CASSFFLAGGSPGELFF.

The rearrangement uses TRBV11-2 and TRBJ2-3; 13 nucleotides line up with TRBD2. The CDR3 runs to 13 residues. From germline, CDR1 is SGHAT and CDR2 FQNNGV. Germline trimming cut 6 bases from V and 6 bases from J; bases unmatched to any gene: 0. CDR3 sequence reads: CASRTSGRDTQYF. In DNA, the CDR3 is TGTGCCAGCAGGACTAGCGGGAGGGATACGCAGTATTTT.

The gene calls are TRBV5-4 and TRBJ1-2; TRBD1 aligns across 7 bases. CDR3 length: 17 residues. V shed 2 bases and J 5 bases; nucleotides not matched to a gene: 15. The germline CDR1 and CDR2 sequences are SGHNT and YYREEE (reference sequence). The CDR3 here is CASSLRGRQSSSYGYTF. The DNA for the CDR3 is TGTGCCAGCAGCTTAAGGGGGCGCCAGTCTTCCTCTTATGGCTACACCTTC.

The CDR3, as DNA: TGTGCCAGCAGTGAACAAGGAGATACGCAGTATTTT. Its protein product is CASSEQGDTQYF. This chain connects TRBV6-4 to TRBJ2-3; D ambiguous. Germline values: CDR1 MRHNA, CDR2 SNTAGT. The CDR3 consists of 12 residues. V lost 3 bases to trimming and J lost 5 bases, with 6 bases between them.

The gene calls are TRBV12-5 and TRBJ1-4; 8 bases align to TRBD1. Trimming removed 4 bases from V and 5 bases from J; junction bases left unmatched: 9. CDR1 is LGHNT and CDR2 is FRNRAP in the germline V gene. The CDR3 extends over 16 amino acids. CDR3 sequence (DNA): TGTGCTAGTGGTTCGGGACAGGCGGGGGGGAATGAAAAACTGTTTTTT. Encoded protein: CASGSGQAGGNEKLFF.

CDR3 nucleotides: TGTGCCAGCAGTTTTTGGGGGGGCCGAGGGAATGAGCAGTTCTTC. Translation: CASSFWGGRGNEQFF. The V gene is TRBV28, the J gene TRBJ2-1; a weak D match, TRBD2 (7 bases). The CDR3 sequence is 15 residues long. V was clipped by 3 bases and J by 7 bases, with 16 bases between them. The germline gives CDR1 MDHEN, CDR2 SYDVKM.

The J gene is TRBJ1-5, the V gene TRBV11-2; no reliable D call. CDR1 and CDR2 (germline): SGHAT, FQNNGV. Trimming cost V 0 bases and J 6 bases, with 6 bases left between them. This CDR3 has 13 residues. The CDR3 DNA reads as TGTGCCAGCAGCTTAGAACCAGGTCAGCCCCAGCATTTT. It encodes CASSLEPGQPQHF.

The rearrangement links TRBV29-1 to TRBJ1-1, with TRBD1 identical over 7 bases. The CDR3 loop spans 11 amino acids. The germline CDR1 and CDR2 sequences are SQVTM and ANQGSEA. After removal of 5 bases from V and 7 bases from J, the junction contained 4 bases not matched to a gene. CDR3 sequence reads: CSVRQGVEAFF. The CDR3, as DNA: TGCAGCGTTCGTCAGGGGGTTGAAGCTTTCTTT.